This T cell receptor (beta chain) is from a study of T cells after yellow fever vaccination. Each CDR3 protein is one row after TCRdb ran MiXCR on the 5' RACE reads. This table holds under 600,000 distinct CDR3 sequences, 13% found once. Trimming at V came to 3 bases and at J to 1 base, leaving 1 base not matched to a gene. In germline, CDR1 is DFQATT, CDR2 SNEGSKA (reference sequence). This CDR3 is built from 14 residues. This clonotype was counted many times. The receptor was derived from a young man who received the YFV17D yellow fever vaccine. This rearrangement joins TRBV20-1 to TRBJ2-2, with TRBD2 matching over 8 bases. The material sequenced was PBMCs, taken on the day of the yellow fever booster vaccination. CDR3 loop: CSARTSENTGELFF. The CDR3, as DNA: TGCAGTGCTAGGACTAGCGAGAACACCGGGGAGCTGTTTTTT.